This T cell receptor (beta chain) stems from a study of blood T cell repertoires in COVID-19. Whole-study context: Sources were T cells, B-cell-depleted T cells, or PBMCs; the material itself was cDNA or gDNA.

In the original processing: Reference gene primer amplification gave nucleated cell count estimates. Clones were read by immunoSEQ multiplex PCR, and TCRdb kept only the in-frame ones, dropping some. The V and J calls and clone size come from that table; D and trimming were worked out from the DNA. The sample includes 55,000 to 70,000 clones, approximately 89% of them seen just once. The sequencing input was peripheral blood. This TCR derives from a man aged 55 to 70 with active or convalescent COVID-19.

In DNA form, the CDR3 reads TGTGCCACCAGCAGAGGAACAGGGGGCTACAACGAGCAGTACTTC. It is translated as CATSRGTGGYNEQYF. The rearrangement uses TRBV15 and TRBJ2-7; 9 nucleotides match TRBD1. CDR3 size: 15 residues. CDR1 LNHNV and CDR2 YYDKDF come from the germline V gene (reference sequence). After removal of 1 base from V and 5 bases from J, the junction contained 6 bases not matched to a gene.